This T cell receptor beta chain derives from a study of T cells in Graves' hyperthyroidism and ophthalmopathy. Study outcomes and limitations: In simple terms, a model built on 13 V-J features told ophthalmopathy apart from stable hyperthyroidism. Expanded thyroid clonotypes (above 0.001) were mostly also found in blood.

Details on this clonotype: The target antigen is unknown.

At least 3 on the Clinical Activity Score was recorded for ophthalmopathy patients, who also had NOSPECS grade at least 4 and duration under 3 months. Cells are PBMCs isolated from around 9.4 ml of fresh blood. RNA transcripts provided the source from which TCR beta CDR3 regions were amplified. In the first-round RT-PCR of the TCR CDR3, the HTBI primer set was used. From the multiplex PCR reads, TCRdb called clonotypes with MiXCR, one entry per CDR3 protein. The sample has roughly 560,000 distinct CDR3 sequences, about 15% seen once; the top ten hold approximately 4.3%. The CDR3 consists of 13 residues. Germline CDR1 reads MNHEY; CDR2 reads SVGEGT. V lost 8 bases to trimming and J lost 7 bases; unmatched junction nucleotides: 8.

The sequence derives from a woman aged 40 to 49 with Graves' ophthalmopathy. V and J are TRBV6-2 or TRBV6-3 and TRBJ1-5, with 7 positions matching TRBD1. The sample consisted of blood. CDR3 nucleotides: TGTGCCAGCGCCGGACAGGCGGGGCAGCCCCAGCATTTT. It translates to CASAGQAGQPQHF.